This T cell receptor beta chain is from a study of T cell changes during pregnancy in multiple sclerosis. Generated by immunoSEQ multiplex PCR, the TCRdb table keeps only in-frame clones and is missing some. The sample lists tens of thousands of clones, more than 85% seen once, with about 2.6% in the top ten. The clonotype originates from a female donor with multiple sclerosis, enrolled in a pregnancy study. Here the sequenced sample was CD8+ T cells from peripheral blood mononuclear cells, taken in the second trimester of pregnancy.

The DNA of the CDR3 is TGTGCCAGTAGTATAGATCATGGGGGGGAGACCCAGTACTTC. As protein: CASSIDHGGETQYF. The V gene is TRBV19, the J gene TRBJ2-5; the D gene is possibly TRBD2 (6 bases). Trimming left V 0 bases short and J 5 bases short, with 10 bases between. CDR1 and CDR2 from the germline V gene are LNHDA and SQIVND (reference sequence). The CDR3 is 14 amino acids.